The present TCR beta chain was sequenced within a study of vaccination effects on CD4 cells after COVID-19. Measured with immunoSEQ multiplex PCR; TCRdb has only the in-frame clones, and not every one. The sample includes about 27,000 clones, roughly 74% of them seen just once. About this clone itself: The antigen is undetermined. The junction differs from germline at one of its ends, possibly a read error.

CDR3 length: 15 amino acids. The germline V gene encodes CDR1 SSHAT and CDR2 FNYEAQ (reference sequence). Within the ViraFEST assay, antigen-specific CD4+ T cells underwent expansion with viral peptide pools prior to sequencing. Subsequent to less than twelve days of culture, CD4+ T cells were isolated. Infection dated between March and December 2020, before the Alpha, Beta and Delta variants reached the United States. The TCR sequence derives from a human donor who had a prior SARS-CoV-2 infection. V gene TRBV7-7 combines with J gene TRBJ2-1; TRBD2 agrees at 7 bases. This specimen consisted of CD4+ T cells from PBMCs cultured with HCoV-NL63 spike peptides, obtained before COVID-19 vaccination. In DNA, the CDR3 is TGTGCTAGCAGCTTAGCGTGGGGGGGGTACAATGAGCAGTTCTTC. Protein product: CASSLAWGGYNEQFF. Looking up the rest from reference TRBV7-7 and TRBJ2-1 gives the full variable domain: GAGVSQSPRYKVTKRGQDVTLRCDPISSHATLYWYQQALGQGPEFLTYFNYEAQPDKSGLPSDRFSAERPEGSISTLTIQRTEQRDSAMYRCASSLAWGGYNEQFFGPGTRLTVL.